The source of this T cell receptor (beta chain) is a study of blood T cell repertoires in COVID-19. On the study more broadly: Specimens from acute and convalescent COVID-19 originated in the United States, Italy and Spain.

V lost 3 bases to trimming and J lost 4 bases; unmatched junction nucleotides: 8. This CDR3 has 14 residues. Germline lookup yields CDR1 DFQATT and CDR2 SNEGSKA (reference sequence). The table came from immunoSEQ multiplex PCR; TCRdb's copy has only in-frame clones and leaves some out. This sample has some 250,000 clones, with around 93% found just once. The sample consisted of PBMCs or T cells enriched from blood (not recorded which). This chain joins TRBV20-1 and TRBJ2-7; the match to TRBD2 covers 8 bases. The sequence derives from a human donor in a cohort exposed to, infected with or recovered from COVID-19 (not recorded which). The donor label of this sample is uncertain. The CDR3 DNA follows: TGCAGTGCTAGTCTGCCGGGACTAGAATACGAGCAGTACTTC. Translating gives CSASLPGLEYEQYF.